A few counts support the clone carrying this TCR beta chain. CDR3 length equals 15 residues. V was cut by 2 bases and J by 6 bases, with 14 bases left in between. Tregs were sorted as CD4+CD25+CD127-/low cells. TCRdb reprocessed the 5' RACE reads with MiXCR, giving one entry per CDR3 protein. The sample consists of over 40,000 distinct CDR3 sequences, roughly a fifth of them appearing once. The TCR originated in a female donor with breast cancer. Sequencing was performed on Tregs sorted from blood. This sequence joins TRBV12-3 or TRBV12-4 and TRBJ1-5, with D perhaps matching TRBD1 (6 bases). The CDR3 region is CASSLTGGGGQPQHF. CDR3 in DNA: TGTGCCAGCAGTTTAACGGGGGGCGGGGGTCAGCCCCAGCATTTT.